Below, 20 T cell receptor beta chains from the same sample are listed, as sequenced in a study of CD8 T cells in ankylosing spondylitis (dated by TCRdb to between 2016 and 2019). Receptors were amplified or captured by 5' RACE. Instrument on record: Illumina HiSeq 2500. The public sequencing data were trimmed at Q25 with fastp and processed into clonotypes with MiXCR by TCRdb, which kept only in-frame beta chains. Entries are consolidated by CDR3 protein sequence, retaining the most common genes and DNA. In all, the sample holds 700,000 or so distinct CDR3 sequences, and around 20% of those were seen once. The top ten clonotypes cover under 20% of the sample. Antigens for these TCRs are unknown. General conclusions and limits of the study: Blood from ankylosing spondylitis patients appeared to be characterized by a TCR beta motif made up of about 8 highly homologous amino acid variants.

Sample: blood, either unsorted or a sorted T cell fraction (not recorded which). The receptors were gathered from a male donor with ankylosing spondylitis.

The V call is TRBV15, the J call TRBJ2-5; TRBD2 is a possible D gene (6 bases). The CDR3 is 15 residues long. Germline CDR1 reads LNHNV; CDR2 reads YYDKDF (reference sequence). Trimming shortened V by 5 bases and J by 5 bases, and 18 bases separated the two germline ends. The CDR3 loop reads CATSYPGRLGETQYF. In nucleotides, the CDR3 is TGTGCCACCAGCTACCCGGGGCGACTAGGGGAGACCCAGTACTTC.

V gene TRBV12-3 or TRBV12-4 combines with J gene TRBJ1-5; 7 positions agree with TRBD1. The length of the CDR3 is 13 residues. J lost 2 bases, V lost 11 bases, and 6 bases had no gene match. Here the CDR3 reads CAVGDRGNQPQHF. CDR3 bases: TGTGCCGTTGGGGACAGAGGCAATCAGCCCCAGCATTTT.

V gene TRBV5-6 combines with J gene TRBJ1-1; 7 nucleotides match TRBD1. The CDR3 spans 12 residues. Trimming cost V 2 bases and J 11 bases; bases outside gene matches: 6. The V gene's germline CDR1 is SGHDT and CDR2 YYEEEE. The CDR3 is CASSFPGQRAFF. The CDR3 nucleotides read TGTGCCAGCAGCTTCCCGGGACAGCGGGCTTTCTTT.

This clonotype was recorded a few times. The rearrangement uses TRBV5-1 and TRBJ2-7; 8 positions agree with TRBD2. The CDR3 covers 16 residues. Germline trimming cut 4 bases from V and 5 bases from J; bases unmatched to any gene: 14. From germline, CDR1 is SGHRS and CDR2 YFSETQ. The CDR3 DNA follows: TGCGCCAGCAGCGAAATATCGGGGGGGCCCGTCCACGAGCAGTACTTC. Its protein is CASSEISGGPVHEQYF.

This clonotype was detected many times. V is TRBV10-2 and J is TRBJ2-3, with D unresolved. The CDR3 covers 13 residues. Germline-derived CDR1 and CDR2 are WSHSY and SAAADI. V was clipped by 3 bases and J by 6 bases, with 10 bases between them. The DNA of the CDR3 is TGCGCCAGCAGTGAACTGGAGTTGGATACGCAGTATTTT. It codes for CASSELELDTQYF.

This clonotype was observed a single time. The chain uses TRBV9 and TRBJ2-1, with TRBD1 identical over 8 bases. The trim removed 3 bases at V and 5 bases at J, leaving 13 bases unmatched. The CDR3 loop spans 17 amino acids. Germline V lookup: CDR1 SGDLS, CDR2 YYNGEE. Here the CDR3 reads CASSAGDRGIPHNEQFF. The CDR3 region has the DNA TGTGCCAGCAGCGCCGGCGACAGGGGAATACCCCACAATGAGCAGTTCTTC.

The chain recombines TRBV5-4 with TRBJ2-1, with D unclear. The germline V gene has CDR1 SGHNT and CDR2 YYREEE (reference sequence). Trimming shortened V by 2 bases and J by 4 bases, and 16 bases separated the two germline ends. The CDR3 covers 16 residues. CDR3 amino acids: CASSLSYEDRYNEQFF. CDR3 sequence (DNA): TGTGCCAGCAGCTTATCCTACGAGGATCGGTACAATGAGCAGTTCTTC. The complete variable domain, with remaining parts taken from reference TRBV5-4 and TRBJ2-1, reads ETGVTQSPTHLIKTRGQQVTLRCSSQSGHNTVSWYQQALGQGPQFIFQYYREEENGRGNFPPRFSGLQFPNYSSELNVNALELDDSALYLCASSLSYEDRYNEQFFGPGTRLTVL.

This clonotype was detected only a few times. The chain uses TRBV4-1 and TRBJ1-4; D gene uncertain. Germline values: CDR1 MGHRA, CDR2 YSYEKL. Trimming took off 1 base at V and 3 bases at J, with 12 bases between the two ends. This CDR3 spans 16 amino acids. CDR3 sequence: CASSQAMGISNEKLFF. The CDR3 bases are TGCGCCAGCAGCCAAGCGATGGGTATCTCTAATGAAAAACTGTTTTTT.

The table lists this clonotype with a few counts. An end of the junction differs from the germline gene, which may be a read error. CDR3 amino acids: CCARDGTGTFNEKLFF. Here the CDR3 DNA reads TGCTGTGCTAGAGATGGGACCGGGACATTCAATGAAAAACTGTTTTTT. The chain links TRBV20-1 to TRBJ1-4, with D perhaps TRBD1 (6 bases). Germline V CDR1 and CDR2: DFQATT, SNEGSKA (reference sequence). CDR3 size: 16 residues.

This clonotype was observed once. The V call is TRBV7-2, the J call TRBJ2-5; D is perhaps TRBD1 (6 bases). CDR1 and CDR2 (germline): SGHTA, FQGNSA. V was cut by 5 bases and J by 2 bases, with 18 bases left in between. The CDR3 is 16 amino acids. The DNA for the CDR3 is TGTGCCAGCAGCGTCTACGGGACAAACCCTCAAGAGACCCAGTACTTC. As protein: CASSVYGTNPQETQYF.

The chain links TRBV19 to TRBJ2-7; the D is unclear. The CDR3 contains 14 residues. Germline V gives CDR1 LNHDA, CDR2 SQIVND (reference sequence). Between the trimmed V and J ends, which lost 6 bases and 2 bases, there was a span of 14 bases. CDR3 region: CASSRGGRAYEQYF. DNA of the CDR3: TGTGCCAGTAGCCGAGGCGGAAGGGCCTACGAGCAGTACTTC.

In its sample, this clonotype was seen a few times. The rearrangement joins TRBV7-9 to TRBJ1-1, with D maybe TRBD1 (6 bases). Germline V gives CDR1 SEHNR, CDR2 FQNEAQ (reference sequence). The CDR3 covers 14 residues. The V end was cut by 5 bases, the J end by 6 bases, with 16 bases between. Written as DNA, the CDR3 is TGTGCCAGCAGCAACTCCCAGGGGTGGGCTGAAGCTTTCTTT. It is translated as CASSNSQGWAEAFF.

This clonotype appeared a few times. V usage is TRBV12-3 or TRBV12-4 and J usage is TRBJ2-5; 8 bases are a match to TRBD1. V lost 4 bases and J lost 5; bases outside the gene matches: 9. The CDR3 spans 15 residues. The CDR3, as DNA: TGTGCCAGCAGTTATGGGGACAGGAAGGCGGAGACCCAGTACTTC. This translates into CASSYGDRKAETQYF.

The chain recombines TRBV5-1 with TRBJ2-7; D unclear. V shed 0 bases and J shed 2 bases, with 6 bases lying between them. This CDR3 is 13 amino acids long. Germline CDR1 is SGHRS and CDR2 is YFSETQ. In nucleotides, the CDR3 is TGCGCCAGCAGCTTGGAAACTCCCTACGAGCAGTACTTC. Its protein product is CASSLETPYEQYF.

The chain combines TRBV5-1 with TRBJ2-1; D is perhaps TRBD1 (5 bases). Trimming left V 0 bases short and J 9 bases short, with 10 bases between. From germline, CDR1 is SGHRS and CDR2 YFSETQ. CDR3 size: 13 residues. The CDR3 nucleotides are TGCGCCAGCAGCTTGGGGGCAGGGCGTGAGCAGTTCTTC. It encodes CASSLGAGREQFF.

This clonotype was seen more than once but under ten times. This sequence joins TRBV12-3 or TRBV12-4 and TRBJ2-7; 7 bases align to TRBD2. The junction had 11 bases not matched to a gene; V was cut back by 6 bases and J by 3 bases. The CDR3 extends over 15 amino acids. CDR3 sequence: CASSPPGGSHYEQYF. As DNA, the CDR3 is TGTGCCAGCAGCCCCCCGGGCGGGAGCCACTACGAGCAGTACTTC.

This clonotype was detected a few times. In DNA, the CDR3 is TGCGCCAGCAGCACGGGACCCCAAGAGACCCAGTACTTC. Translated, it gives CASSTGPQETQYF. The chain is built from TRBV5-1 and TRBJ2-5; D is perhaps TRBD1 or TRBD2 (5 bases each). Germline assignment: CDR1 SGHRS and CDR2 YFSETQ. The V gene lost 4 bases and the J gene lost 1 base, with 8 bases spanning the gap. This CDR3 contains 13 residues.

The chain links TRBV7-8 to TRBJ2-1, with 8 bases that match TRBD2. Per germline, CDR1 SGHVS and CDR2 FQNEAQ. The ends lost 4 bases at V and 5 bases at J; junction bases unmatched: 7. This CDR3 is built from 15 residues. For the CDR3, the DNA is TGTGCCAGCAGCTACCTAGCGGGTCGAAACAATGAGCAGTTCTTC. Translating gives CASSYLAGRNNEQFF. Looking up the rest from reference TRBV7-8 and TRBJ2-1 gives the full variable domain: GAGVSQSPRYKVAKRGQDVALRCDPISGHVSLFWYQQALGQGPEFLTYFQNEAQLDKSGLPSDRFFAERPEGSVSTLKIQRTQQEDSAVYLCASSYLAGRNNEQFFGPGTRLTVL.

The chain employs TRBV5-1 and TRBJ1-5, with D tentatively TRBD1 (6 bases). Germline V gives CDR1 SGHRS, CDR2 YFSETQ. CDR3 size: 15 residues. Trimming removed 1 base from V and 3 bases from J, with 11 bases in between. CDR3 in amino acids: CASSLSGAYNQPQHF. The DNA of the CDR3 is TGCGCCAGCAGCTTGTCAGGGGCGTACAATCAGCCCCAGCATTTT.

The chain is built from TRBV20-1 and TRBJ2-3, with unresolved D. V was trimmed by 4 bases and J by 1 base, leaving 15 bases between them. The V gene's germline CDR1 is DFQATT and CDR2 SNEGSKA (reference sequence). This CDR3 comprises 15 residues. Here the CDR3 DNA reads TGCAGTGCTAAGGGCTACCGGCAGGGCACAGATACGCAGTATTTT. This sequence encodes CSAKGYRQGTDTQYF.